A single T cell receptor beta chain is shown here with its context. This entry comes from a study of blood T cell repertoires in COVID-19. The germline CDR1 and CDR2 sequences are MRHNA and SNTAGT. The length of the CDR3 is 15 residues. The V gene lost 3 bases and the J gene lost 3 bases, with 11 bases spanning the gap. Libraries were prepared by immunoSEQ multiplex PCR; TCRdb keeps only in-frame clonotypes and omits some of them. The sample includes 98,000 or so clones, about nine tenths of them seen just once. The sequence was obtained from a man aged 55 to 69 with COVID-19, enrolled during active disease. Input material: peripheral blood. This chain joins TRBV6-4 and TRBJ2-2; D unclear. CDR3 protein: CASSEAGDHTGELFF. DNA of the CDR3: TGTGCCAGCAGTGAAGCCGGAGACCACACCGGGGAGCTGTTTTTT.